The entry below gives a single TCR beta chain sequence along with its context. The germline V and J ends were trimmed by 5 bases and 2 bases, with 5 bases remaining between them. Germline values: CDR1 SGHRS, CDR2 YFSETQ. The CDR3 loop spans 11 amino acids. This sample is part of a study of blood T cell repertoires in COVID-19. Study-level information: Material from acute and convalescent COVID-19 was sourced from the United States, Italy and Spain. PBMCs, B-cell-depleted T cells, or T cells were the source of the cDNA or gDNA that made up the material.

Under the authors' procedure: Reference gene primer amplification gave estimated nucleated cell counts. Produced via immunoSEQ multiplex PCR; TCRdb's table is partial and in-frame only. V and J calls and clone size follow that table, whereas D and trimming were derived from the DNA. The sample holds approximately 30,000 clones, 87% seen once. The chain recombines TRBV5-1 with TRBJ2-7; D is unclear. The TCR was taken from a human donor in a cohort sampled during active COVID-19. Sequenced material: peripheral blood. CDR3 DNA sequence: TGCGCCAGCAGAAGAGCCTACGAGCAGTACTTC. Amino acids: CASRRAYEQYF.